This T cell receptor beta chain was sequenced during a study of blood T cell repertoires in COVID-19 (dated by TCRdb to the early 2020s). About the study as a whole: Samples covering the acute and convalescent phases of COVID-19 were provided by collaborators in the United States, Italy and Spain. The material from the prospective study consisted of cDNA or gDNA derived from T cells, B-cell-depleted T cells, or PBMCs. Deeply sampled blood TCRbeta repertoires from subjects exposed to, actively infected with, or recovered from COVID-19 were included in the dataset. A freely available public database, intended as a resource for researchers studying the immune response to SARS-CoV-2, is where the repertoires were released. The samples were drawn from two sources: the first 160 participants of the ongoing ImmuneRACE study, and some 1,300 subjects contributed by 6 global collaborators. Nearly every sample came with metadata listing a de-identified subject ID, COVID-19 status, age in years and sex. Where HLA class I and class II types were available, the types were taken from metadata supplied by the sample provider, not from assay-based typing.

Turning to this clone: Its antigen is not yet known. Per-base quality was not reported, and no clone a single base away is much larger than it.

The study at large found these results: The amount of clinical and demographic metadata varied by source and participant and was provided uncurated.

Samples from volunteer blood donors who had recovered from COVID-19 were contributed by a second Seattle source. Each collaborating institution followed its own protocols to collect whole blood in K2EDTA tubes. For TCRbeta analysis, collaborators shipped samples in one of three forms: frozen whole blood, isolated PBMCs, or DNA extracted from either of those sample types. TCRbeta CDR3 regions were amplified from genomic DNA by means of the immunoSEQ Assay, a bias-controlled multiplex PCR. Processing in the source paper ran as follows. The number of nucleated cells in each sample was estimated by amplification of reference gene primers within the assay. To quantify the absolute abundance of each unique TCRbeta CDR3 rearrangement, sequence reads were collapsed and filtered. For each sample, productive Simpson clonality was calculated as the square root of Simpson's diversity index over productive rearrangements. Sourced from immuneACCESS, this table was stored by TCRdb with only in-frame sequences that have V and J called. A share of the clones is absent; for the studies checked, an unresolved V gene accounts for under half, and the remainder has no known explanation. Clonal size and the V and J genes are those of that table, whereas D and trimming came from the DNA. Recorded for this sample are fewer than 300,000 clones; roughly nine tenths of them occurred a single time. The top ten clones comprise about 9.2% of the sample.

Spanning cysteine to phenylalanine, the CDR3 consists of 15 amino acids. Only the CDR3 DNA is retained, 45 bases long and in frame from the first base. V sheds 4 bases and J sheds 2 bases, leaving 14 bases between their ends. The germline V gene yields KGHDR for CDR1 and SFDVKD for CDR2. Sequencing used peripheral blood. The rearrangement combines TRBV24-1 with TRBJ2-7, with a weak D call of TRBD1 (6 bases match). This TCR was recovered from a man aged 35 to 55 who had recovered from COVID-19. The DNA reads as follows: TGTGCCACCAGTGACGAAACAGGGATCGCCTACGAGCAGTACTTC. It translates as CATSDETGIAYEQYF.